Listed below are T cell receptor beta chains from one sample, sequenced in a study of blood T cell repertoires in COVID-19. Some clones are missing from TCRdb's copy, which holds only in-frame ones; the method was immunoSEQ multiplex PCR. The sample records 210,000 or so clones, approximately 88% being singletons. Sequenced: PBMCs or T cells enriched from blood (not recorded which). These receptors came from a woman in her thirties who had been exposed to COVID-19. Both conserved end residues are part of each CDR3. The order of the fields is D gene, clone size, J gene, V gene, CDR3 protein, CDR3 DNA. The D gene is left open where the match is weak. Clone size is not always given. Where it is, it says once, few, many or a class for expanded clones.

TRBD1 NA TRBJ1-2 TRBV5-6 CASSLTGVVYGYTF TGTGCCAGCAGCTTGACAGGGGTAGTCTATGGCTACACCTTC
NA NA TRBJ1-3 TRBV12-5 CASGSPFNTIYF TGTGCTAGTGGTTCCCCCTTCAACACCATATATTTT
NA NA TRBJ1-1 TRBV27 CASSLDRFLNTEAFF TGTGCCAGCAGTTTAGACAGGTTTCTGAACACTGAAGCTTTCTTT
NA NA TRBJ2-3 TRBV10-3 CAISEAYSTDTQYF TGTGCCATCAGTGAAGCATATAGCACAGATACGCAGTATTTT
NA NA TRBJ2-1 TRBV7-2 CASSLGLAYNEQFF TGTGCCAGCAGCTTAGGACTAGCCTACAATGAGCAGTTCTTC
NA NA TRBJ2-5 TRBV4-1 CASSPREWAETQYF TGCGCCAGCAGCCCTCGAGAGTGGGCTGAGACCCAGTACTTC
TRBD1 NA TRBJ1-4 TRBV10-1 CASSEGPTGKKLFF TGCGCCAGCAGTGAGGGACCGACAGGGAAGAAACTGTTTTTT
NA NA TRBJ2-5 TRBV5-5 CASSLIGGRLETQYF TGTGCCAGCAGCTTGATCGGGGGGCGGCTGGAGACCCAGTACTTC
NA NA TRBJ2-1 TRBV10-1 CASSRGQGGYNEQFF TGCGCCAGCAGTAGGGGACAAGGAGGTTACAATGAGCAGTTCTTC
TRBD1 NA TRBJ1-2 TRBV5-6 CASSFGQDSLGYTF TGTGCCAGCAGCTTCGGACAGGACAGCCTAGGCTACACCTTC
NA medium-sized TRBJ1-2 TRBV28 CASSLGVTNYGYTF TGTGCCAGCAGCCTAGGGGTAACGAACTATGGCTACACCTTC
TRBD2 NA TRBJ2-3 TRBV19 CASSMAGAGTDTQYF TGTGCCAGTAGTATGGCGGGAGCTGGTACAGATACGCAGTATTTT
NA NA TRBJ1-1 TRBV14 CASSQIIMNTEAFF TGTGCCAGCAGCCAAATCATCATGAACACTGAAGCTTTCTTT
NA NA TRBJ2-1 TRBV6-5 CASKDSRWGEQFF TGTGCCAGCAAGGACTCCCGCTGGGGTGAGCAGTTCTTC
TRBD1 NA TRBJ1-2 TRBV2 CASRAGTGRVYGYTF TGTGCCAGCAGGGCCGGGACAGGGAGGGTCTATGGCTACACCTTC
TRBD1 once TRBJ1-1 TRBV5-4 CASSLTGDEAFF TGTGCCAGCAGCCTGACAGGGGATGAAGCTTTCTTT
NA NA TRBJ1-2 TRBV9 CASSVATGHYGYTF TGTGCCAGCAGCGTAGCTACAGGGCATTATGGCTACACCTTC
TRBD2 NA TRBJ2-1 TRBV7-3 CASSDSGSSYNEQFF TGTGCCAGCAGCGATAGCGGGAGCTCCTACAATGAGCAGTTCTTC
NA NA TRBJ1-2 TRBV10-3 CAIRGADYGYTF TGTGCCATCAGGGGGGCGGACTATGGCTACACCTTC
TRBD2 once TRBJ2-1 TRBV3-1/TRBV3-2 CASSQEGLAGGRGKYNEQFF TGTGCCAGCAGCCAAGAAGGACTAGCGGGAGGGCGGGGCAAATATAATGAGCAGTTCTTC
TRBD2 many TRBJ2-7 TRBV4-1 CASSQGPYGSGLSYEQYF TGCGCCAGCAGCCAAGGCCCCTACGGTAGCGGGCTTTCCTACGAGCAGTACTTC
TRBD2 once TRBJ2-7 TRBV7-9 CASSHRLAGGSSYEQYF TGTGCCAGCAGCCACCGACTAGCGGGAGGGAGCTCCTACGAGCAGTACTTC